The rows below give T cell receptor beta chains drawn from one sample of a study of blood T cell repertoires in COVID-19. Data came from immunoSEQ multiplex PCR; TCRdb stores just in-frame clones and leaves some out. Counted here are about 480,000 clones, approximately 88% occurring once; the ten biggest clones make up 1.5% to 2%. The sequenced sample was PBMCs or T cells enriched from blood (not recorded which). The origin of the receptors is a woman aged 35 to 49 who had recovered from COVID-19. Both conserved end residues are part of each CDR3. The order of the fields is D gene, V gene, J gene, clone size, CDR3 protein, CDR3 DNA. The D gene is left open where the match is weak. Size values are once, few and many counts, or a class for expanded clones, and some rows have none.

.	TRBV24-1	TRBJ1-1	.	CATSDSRAMNTEAFF	TGTGCCACCAGTGATTCCAGGGCGATGAACACTGAAGCTTTCTTT
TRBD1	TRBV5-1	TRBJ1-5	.	CASSPDRDQPQHF	TGCGCCAGCAGCCCCGACAGGGATCAGCCCCAGCATTTT
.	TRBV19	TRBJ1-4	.	CASSAARLTRGDEKLFF	TGTGCCAGTAGTGCCGCCCGCCTCACAAGGGGCGATGAAAAACTGTTTTTT
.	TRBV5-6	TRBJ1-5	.	CASSLEAYSNQPQHF	TGTGCCAGCAGCTTGGAAGCCTATAGCAATCAGCCCCAGCATTTT
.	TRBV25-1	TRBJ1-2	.	CASTDGANYGYTF	TGTGCCAGCACCGACGGGGCTAACTATGGCTACACCTTC
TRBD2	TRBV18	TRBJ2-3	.	CASSPLAGGLMTSTDTQYF	TGTGCCAGCTCACCACTAGCGGGAGGGCTAATGACTAGCACAGATACGCAGTATTTT
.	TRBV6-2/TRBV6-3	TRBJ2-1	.	CASSLQGNKQFF	TGTGCCAGCAGTCTCCAGGGGAACAAGCAGTTCTTC
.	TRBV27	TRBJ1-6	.	CASAYSRTRSSYNSPLHF	TGTGCCAGCGCGTACAGCCGGACAAGGAGCTCCTATAATTCACCCCTCCACTTT
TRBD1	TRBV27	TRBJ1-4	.	CASSLSIGTGLFF	TGTGCCAGCAGTTTATCGATAGGGACAGGCCTGTTTTTT
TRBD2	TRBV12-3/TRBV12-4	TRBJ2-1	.	CASSTGLGNEQFF	TGTGCCAGCAGTACGGGACTAGGGAATGAGCAGTTCTTC
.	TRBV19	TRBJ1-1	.	CASLRRGTEAFF	TGTGCCAGTCTCCGGCGGGGCACTGAAGCTTTCTTT
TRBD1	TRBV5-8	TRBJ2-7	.	CASSLAGTGTPYEQYF	TGTGCCAGCAGCTTGGCCGGGACAGGGACCCCCTACGAGCAGTACTTC
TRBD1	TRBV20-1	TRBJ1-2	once	CSASDRAAIYGYTF	TGCAGTGCTAGTGACAGGGCGGCAATTTATGGCTACACCTTC
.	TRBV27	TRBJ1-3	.	CASSSPRLNTIYF	TGTGCCAGCAGTTCCCCCCGACTGAACACCATATATTTT
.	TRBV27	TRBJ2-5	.	CARTAGTNAGRETQYF	TGTGCCAGGACAGCGGGGACAAATGCCGGTCGGGAGACCCAGTACTTC
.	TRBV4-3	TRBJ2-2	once	CASSQDQNTPGELFF	TGCGCCAGCAGCCAAGACCAGAATACCCCCGGGGAGCTGTTTTTT
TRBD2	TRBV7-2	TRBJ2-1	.	CASSLVSGRVYNEQFF	TGTGCCAGCAGCTTAGTTAGCGGGAGGGTTTACAATGAGCAGTTCTTC
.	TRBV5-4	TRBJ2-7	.	CASSLASGVLSYEQYF	TGTGCCAGCAGCTTGGCGTCAGGGGTTCTCTCCTACGAGCAGTACTTC
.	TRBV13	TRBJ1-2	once	CASSSQSGGYGSGYTF	TGTGCCAGCAGCTCCCAAAGTGGGGGGTACGGGTCTGGCTACACCTTC
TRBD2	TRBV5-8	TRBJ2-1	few	CASRLSGGYYNEQFF	TGTGCCAGCAGACTTAGCGGGGGGTATTACAATGAGCAGTTCTTC
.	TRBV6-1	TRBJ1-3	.	CASSELGHPTSGNTIYF	TGTGCCAGCAGTGAACTTGGACACCCGACCTCTGGAAACACCATATATTTT
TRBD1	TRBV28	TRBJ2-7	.	CASSSRDRVYEQYF	TGTGCCAGCAGTTCCCGGGACAGGGTCTACGAGCAGTACTTC
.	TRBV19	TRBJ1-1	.	CASTSKGLRGGVNTEAFF	TGTGCCAGTACCTCAAAGGGTCTACGTGGGGGGGTGAACACTGAAGCTTTCTTT
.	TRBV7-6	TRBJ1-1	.	CASSLEGGFEAFF	TGTGCCAGCAGCTTAGAGGGAGGGTTTGAAGCTTTCTTT
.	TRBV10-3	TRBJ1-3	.	CAISVDSGNTIYF	TGTGCCATCAGTGTGGACAGTGGAAACACCATATATTTT
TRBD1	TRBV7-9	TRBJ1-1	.	CASSFSAQTGGRTEAFF	TGTGCCAGCAGCTTTTCGGCGCAGACAGGGGGGAGGACTGAAGCTTTCTTT
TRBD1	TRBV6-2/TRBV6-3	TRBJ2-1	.	CASSARDRLTDEQFF	TGTGCCAGCAGCGCCAGGGACAGGCTCACTGATGAGCAGTTCTTC
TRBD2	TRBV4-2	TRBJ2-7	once	CASSQTTSGRPGGEQYF	TGTGCCAGCAGCCAAACGACTAGCGGGAGGCCTGGGGGCGAGCAGTACTTC
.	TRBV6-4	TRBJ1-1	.	CASSDSGSMNTEAFF	TGTGCCAGCAGTGACTCGGGCAGCATGAACACTGAAGCTTTCTTT
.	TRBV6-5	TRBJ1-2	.	CASSYTTYGYTF	TGTGCCAGCAGTTACACGACATATGGCTACACCTTC
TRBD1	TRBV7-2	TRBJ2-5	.	CASSLGTGDQETQYF	TGTGCCAGCAGCCTAGGGACAGGAGATCAAGAGACCCAGTACTTC
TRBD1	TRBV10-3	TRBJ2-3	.	CAIRFPGQGSDTQYF	TGTGCCATCAGATTCCCGGGACAGGGGTCAGATACGCAGTATTTT
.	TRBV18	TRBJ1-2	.	CASSPNPGDYGYTF	TGTGCCAGCTCGCCAAATCCAGGGGACTATGGCTACACCTTC
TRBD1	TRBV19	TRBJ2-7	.	CASSPRTGQGADEQYF	TGTGCCAGTAGCCCTCGGACGGGACAGGGGGCTGACGAGCAGTACTTC
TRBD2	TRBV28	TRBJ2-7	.	CASSQISGRSSYEQYF	TGTGCCAGCAGCCAGATTAGCGGGCGGAGCTCCTACGAGCAGTACTTC
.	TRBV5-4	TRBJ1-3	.	CASSSTVSGNTIYF	TGTGCCAGCAGCTCGACAGTCTCTGGAAACACCATATATTTT
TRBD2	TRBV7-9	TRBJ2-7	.	CASSLLAGVSEQYF	TGTGCCAGCAGCTTACTAGCGGGAGTGAGTGAGCAGTACTTC
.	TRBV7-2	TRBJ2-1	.	CASSPSTHNEQFF	TGTGCCAGCAGCCCGAGCACCCACAATGAGCAGTTCTTC
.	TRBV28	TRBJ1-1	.	CASSSGGGEVTEAFF	TGTGCCAGCAGTTCCGGCGGGGGCGAAGTCACTGAAGCTTTCTTT
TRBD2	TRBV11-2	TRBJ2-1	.	CASSFSGRGYEQFF	TGTGCCAGCAGCTTTAGCGGGAGGGGATATGAGCAGTTCTTC
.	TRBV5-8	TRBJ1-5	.	CASTPLGGNSNQPQHF	TGTGCCAGCACCCCCCTGGGGGGTAACAGCAATCAGCCCCAGCATTTT
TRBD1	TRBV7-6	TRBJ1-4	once	CASSLEDRGDEKLFF	TGTGCCAGCAGCTTAGAGGACAGGGGCGATGAAAAACTGTTTTTT
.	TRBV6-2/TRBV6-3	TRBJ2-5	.	CASSPTQGEVEETQYF	TGTGCCAGCAGTCCAACTCAGGGGGAGGTAGAAGAGACCCAGTACTTC
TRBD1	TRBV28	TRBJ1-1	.	CASSLVGQGAFF	TGTGCCAGCAGTTTAGTGGGACAGGGAGCTTTCTTT
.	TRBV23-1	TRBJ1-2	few	CASSTSTGGGVNYGYTF	TGCGCCAGCTCCACCTCTACGGGGGGGGGCGTCAACTATGGCTACACCTTC
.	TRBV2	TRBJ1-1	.	CASSVSSTSSLKAFF	TGTGCCAGCAGTGTGTCAAGCACCTCCTCCTTGAAAGCTTTCTTT